A single sample gave rise to the 15 T cell receptor beta chains below, sequenced in a study of multiple sclerosis patients with progressive multifocal leukoencephalopathy (dated 2019 in TCRdb). Library creation used the immunoSEQ multiplex PCR assay. TCRdb mirrors the immuneACCESS table, restricted to in-frame sequences. Some clones are absent from its copies; in checked studies, under half trace to an unresolved V gene, and the reason for the others is unknown. This sample is represented by approximately 26,000 clones; 70% to 90% of them were singletons. Approximately 1.1% of the sample goes to the ten largest clones. Reading the label with the study, this specimen's time point is: before natalizumab initiation. Specimen: PBMCs. The source is a human donor with multiple sclerosis.

This clone was seen more than once but under ten times. This chain connects TRBV2 to TRBJ2-2; D gene uncertain. CDR3 size: 15 residues. Per germline, CDR1 SNHLY and CDR2 FYNNEI. V shed 0 bases and J shed 2 bases, with 7 bases lying between them. The CDR3, as DNA: TGTGCCAGCAGTGAAGCCGCGGTTAACACCGGGGAGCTGTTTTTT. This codes for CASSEAAVNTGELFF.

The genes are TRBV30 and TRBJ2-1; D is perhaps TRBD2 (5 bases). Trimming pared 0 bases from V and 9 bases from J, leaving 12 bases between. CDR1 and CDR2 (germline): GTSNPN, SVGIG (reference sequence). This CDR3 is built from 13 residues. In nucleotides, the CDR3 is TGTGCCTGGAGTGTACGAGGGATTGGTGAGCAGTTCTTC. Encoded protein: CAWSVRGIGEQFF.

The chain joins TRBV30 to TRBJ2-3; a possible D gene is TRBD2 (6 bases). Germline CDR1 reads GTSNPN; CDR2 reads SVGIG (reference sequence). The V end lost 3 bases, the J end lost 6 bases, and 16 bases lay between the germline ends. This CDR3 comprises 14 residues. CDR3 sequence reads: CAWRRGLPADTQYF. CDR3 bases: TGTGCCTGGAGAAGGGGACTCCCGGCCGATACGCAGTATTTT.

The V and J genes are TRBV10-2 and TRBJ2-2; 8 nucleotides match TRBD2. The CDR3 covers 14 residues. Looked up from germline, CDR1 is WSHSY and CDR2 is SAAADI. With V trimmed by 5 bases and J by 6 bases, 5 bases remained unmatched. CDR3: CASSRGLVSGELFF. The CDR3 DNA follows: TGCGCCAGCAGTAGGGGACTAGTCTCCGGGGAGCTGTTTTTT.

The table lists this clone with a count of one. The chain is built from TRBV5-1 and TRBJ1-3; D is unresolved. Germline V gene data show CDR1 as SGHRS and CDR2 as YFSETQ. The CDR3 is made up of 14 amino acids. With 0 bases removed from V and 4 bases from J, the gap between germline ends came to 8 bases. The DNA for the CDR3 is TGCGCCAGCAGCTTGGAACAAAGCGGAAACACCATATATTTT. Translated, it gives CASSLEQSGNTIYF.

The rearrangement links TRBV5-4 to TRBJ1-6, with D maybe TRBD1 (5 bases). In germline, CDR1 is SGHNT, CDR2 YYREEE (reference sequence). The CDR3 is made up of 14 amino acids. V lost 5 bases and J 10 bases, leaving 16 bases between the germline ends. This CDR3 reads CASSPRGVGSPLHF. The CDR3 DNA reads TGTGCCAGCAGTCCACGGGGCGTTGGCTCACCCCTCCACTTT.

The chain joins TRBV6-1 to TRBJ1-2, with TRBD1 as a possible D gene (6 bases). The V and J ends lost 7 bases and 6 bases respectively, with 15 bases between them. CDR1 is MNHNS, CDR2 SASEGT, per germline. This CDR3 comprises 13 residues. The CDR3 sequence is CASTKGAGDGYTF. The CDR3 DNA reads as TGTGCCAGCACCAAAGGGGCAGGGGATGGCTACACCTTC.

This clone has only a few counts. DNA for the CDR3: TGTGCCAGCAGCTTTAAAGCGGGGCCAGATACGCAGTATTTT. This sequence encodes CASSFKAGPDTQYF. The chain combines TRBV7-2 with TRBJ2-3; 7 nucleotides line up with TRBD2. The V segment lost 3 bases and the J segment 4 bases; nucleotides outside the gene matches: 4. The CDR3 is 14 residues long. Germline-derived CDR1 and CDR2 are SGHTA and FQGNSA.

V is TRBV4-3 and J is TRBJ2-3, with D perhaps matching TRBD2 (7 bases). The CDR3 covers 15 residues. Germline V gene data show CDR1 as LGHNA and CDR2 as YSLEER. Trimming pared 5 bases from V and 5 bases from J, leaving 17 bases between. CDR3 sequence reads: CASSDTRGAGDTQYF. CDR3 nucleotides: TGCGCCAGCAGCGATACCCGGGGGGCGGGAGATACGCAGTATTTT.

This clone was found a few times. The chain combines TRBV5-8 with TRBJ1-5; D not resolved. Trimming left V 3 bases short and J 9 bases short, with 10 bases between. CDR1 is SGHTS and CDR2 is YDEGEE in the germline V gene. This CDR3 spans 12 amino acids. CDR3 sequence: CASSSAPRPQHF. DNA for the CDR3: TGTGCCAGCAGCTCTGCCCCGAGGCCCCAGCATTTT. Complete variable domain (other parts from reference TRBV5-8 and TRBJ1-5): EAGVTQSPTHLIKTRGQQATLRCSPISGHTSVYWYQQALGLGLQFLLWYDEGEERNRGNFPPRFSGRQFPNYSSELNVNALELEDSALYLCASSSAPRPQHFGDGTRLSIL.

This chain uses TRBV19 with TRBJ2-2, with D unresolved. Germline CDR1 LNHDA, CDR2 SQIVND (reference sequence). The V and J ends lost 4 bases and 7 bases respectively, with 19 bases between them. This CDR3 is built from 16 residues. The CDR3 DNA reads as TGTGCCAGTAGTAGACGAGGACCCTCATCCGGCGGGGAGCTGTTTTTT. Translating it yields CASSRRGPSSGGELFF.

The chain recombines TRBV6-6 with TRBJ1-2; D is perhaps TRBD1 (5 bases). The CDR3 runs 13 residues. From germline, CDR1 is MNHNY and CDR2 SVGAGI (reference sequence). The V end was cut by 2 bases, the J end by 7 bases, with 11 bases between. For the CDR3, the DNA is TGTGCCAGCAGTTACCTTGGGGGTAGTGGCTACACCTTC. Protein sequence: CASSYLGGSGYTF.

The rearrangement joins TRBV30 to TRBJ1-1; D possibly corresponds to TRBD1 (6 bases). The CDR3 runs 17 residues. From germline, CDR1 is GTSNPN and CDR2 SVGIG (reference sequence). V lost 7 bases and J lost 3, with 27 bases in between. CDR3 DNA sequence: TGTGCCTCTCACCTAGGCGGTTTAGGGGGAAAATACACTGAAGCTTTCTTT. It yields the protein CASHLGGLGGKYTEAFF.

This clone was picked up one time. The gene calls are TRBV5-1 and TRBJ1-1; perhaps TRBD1 as D (6 bases). Germline CDR1 and CDR2: SGHRS and YFSETQ. CDR3 length equals 15 residues. V lost 0 bases, J lost 3 bases, and 12 bases lay in between. CDR3 coding DNA: TGCGCCAGCAGCTTGGCCGGGACATTTCACACTGAAGCTTTCTTT. It yields the protein CASSLAGTFHTEAFF.

The chain employs TRBV10-2 and TRBJ2-5; TRBD2 matches 8 bases. Trimming cost V 6 bases and J 2 bases; bases outside gene matches: 8. CDR3 length equals 15 residues. Germline CDR1 and CDR2: WSHSY and SAAADI. CDR3 amino acids: CASRGTGGAQETQYF. The CDR3 coding sequence is TGCGCCAGCAGGGGGACGGGGGGGGCTCAAGAGACCCAGTACTTC.